The entry below describes one T cell receptor (beta chain). The CDR3 contains 15 residues. Trimming cost V 4 bases and J 3 bases, with 15 bases left between them. Per germline, CDR1 MGHRA and CDR2 YSYEKL. MiXCR was run by TCRdb on the 5' RACE reads, yielding one entry per CDR3 protein. The table records hundreds of thousands of distinct CDR3 sequences, roughly 17% of them present only once. This sample is drawn from a study of T-cell memory formation after mild COVID-19. Sequencing used PBMCs or a T cell subset sorted from them (not recorded which). The receptor was derived from a man aged 18 to 30 who had mild COVID-19 (a few samples of this study predate the infection). Cell type and time point are not known. V is TRBV4-1 and J is TRBJ1-2; perhaps TRBD1 as D (6 bases). CDR3 sequence: CASSLYRDLDYGYTF. In nucleotides, the CDR3 is TGCGCCAGCAGCCTTTACAGGGATTTGGACTATGGCTACACCTTC.